This T cell receptor (beta chain) was profiled in a study of cytomegalovirus exposure and HLA in healthy donors. Overall study: As an earlier analysis found, around 190 million T cells yielded some 120 million unique TCR beta sequences. Study conclusions and caveats: Researchers reported from a later analysis that most CMV-associated TCR beta chains appeared HLA-restricted.

The CDR3 runs 15 residues. Germline V gene lookup returns CDR1 WSHSY and CDR2 SAAADI. Deletions cut 6 bases from V and 2 bases from J, with 14 bases between. For this clone: As yet, its antigen is unknown.

PCR was performed using 60 Vbeta and 13 Jbeta primers. Some clones are missing from TCRdb's copy, which holds only in-frame ones; the method was immunoSEQ multiplex PCR. Of under 200,000 clones detected, roughly 75% appear once; the ten largest clones hold around 1.4%. This receptor was taken from a young man in good health and CMV-seronegative. V usage is TRBV10-2 and J usage is TRBJ1-5; D remains unclear. The sequencing input was PBMCs. CDR3 protein: CASSPVTPGNQPQHF. The CDR3 DNA follows: TGCGCCAGCAGCCCCGTGACACCCGGCAATCAGCCCCAGCATTTT.